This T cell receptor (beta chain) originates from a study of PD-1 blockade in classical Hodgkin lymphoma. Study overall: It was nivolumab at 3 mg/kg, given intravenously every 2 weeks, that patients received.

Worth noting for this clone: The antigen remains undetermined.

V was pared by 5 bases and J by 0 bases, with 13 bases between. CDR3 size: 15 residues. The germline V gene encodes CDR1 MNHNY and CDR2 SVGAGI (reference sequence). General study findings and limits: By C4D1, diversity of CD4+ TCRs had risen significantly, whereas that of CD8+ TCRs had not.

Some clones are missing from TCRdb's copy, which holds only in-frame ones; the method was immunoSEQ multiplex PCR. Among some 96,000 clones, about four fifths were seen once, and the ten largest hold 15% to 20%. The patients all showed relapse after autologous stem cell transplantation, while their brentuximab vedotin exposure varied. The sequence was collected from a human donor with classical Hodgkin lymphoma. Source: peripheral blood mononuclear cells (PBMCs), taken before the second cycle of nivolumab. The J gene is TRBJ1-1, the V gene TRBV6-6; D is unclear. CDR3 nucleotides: TGTGCCAGCAGTCCCGTTGGGAGGTTGAACACTGAAGCTTTCTTT. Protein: CASSPVGRLNTEAFF.